The T cell receptor (beta chain) under discussion was sequenced for a study of regulatory T cells in long-lasting Graves disease. V lost 3 bases to trimming and J lost 0 bases; unmatched junction nucleotides: 2. Germline CDR1 and CDR2: SQVTM and ANQGSEA. The CDR3 sequence is 14 residues long. The TCR beta library used iRepertoire HTBI primers with Arm-PCR amplification of CDR3. MiXCR was run by TCRdb on the multiplex PCR reads, yielding one entry per CDR3 protein. The sample includes 510,000 or so distinct CDR3 sequences, about 12% of them seen just once. Documented time point: newly diagnosed GD, antithyroid drugs for less than 3 months. RNA isolated from PBMCs was used to make the TCR library. The collection involved drawing roughly 9.1 milliliters of peripheral blood into EDTA tubes. The data also belong to a second study, concerning T cells in Graves' hyperthyroidism and ophthalmopathy. That source reports: Over 18 months, lack of ophthalmopathy progression marked Graves' hyperthyroidism as stable. Through a model of 13 V-J features, ophthalmopathy was separated from stable hyperthyroidism.

The TCR comes from a woman aged 30 to 39 with Graves disease. The sample was peripheral blood mononuclear cells (PBMCs), taken at new diagnosis, from a patient treated with antithyroid drugs. The V and J genes are TRBV29-1 and TRBJ1-3; TRBD1 matches 7 bases. In nucleotides, the CDR3 is TGCAGCGTTGAGACAGGGTTCTCTGGAAACACCATATATTTT. Translating gives CSVETGFSGNTIYF.